The 25 T cell receptor beta chains below all came from one sample that was sequenced in a study of blood T cells in healthy people across ages. Together with a sample-barcoded 5' primer, a J-beta primer mix was included in a second PCR lasting about 7 to 11 cycles. TCRdb processed the 5' RACE reads anew with MiXCR; each CDR3 protein has one entry. Among hundreds of thousands of distinct CDR3 sequences listed, 40% to 50% were seen once. The specimen was blood. These receptors were taken from a man aged 55 to 70 in good health.

This chain uses TRBV27 with TRBJ2-1; TRBD1 aligns across 7 bases. The CDR3 extends over 16 amino acids. The trim removed 4 bases at V and 5 bases at J, leaving 11 bases unmatched. The V gene's germline CDR1 is MNHEY and CDR2 SMNVEV (reference sequence). CDR3 amino acids: CASSSIDRVRNNEQFF. Written as DNA, the CDR3 is TGTGCCAGCAGTTCCATCGACAGGGTAAGAAACAATGAGCAGTTCTTC.

The chain combines TRBV10-3 with TRBJ2-1; D is perhaps TRBD2 (6 bases). The CDR3 sequence is 13 residues long. Germline V gene lookup returns CDR1 ENHRY and CDR2 SYGVKD. V was shortened by 6 bases and J by 3 bases, with 9 bases between the two germline ends. CDR3 DNA sequence: TGTGCCATCAGCGGGACTGGCTACAATGAGCAGTTCTTC. Its translation is CAISGTGYNEQFF.

Only a few counts were recorded for this clonotype. The V call is TRBV28, the J call TRBJ2-7, with D unresolved. In germline, CDR1 is MDHEN, CDR2 SYDVKM. The CDR3 has 15 residues. The ends were cut back, 7 bases at V and 0 bases at J, with 16 bases in the middle. CDR3: CASTNDVGYSYEQYF. CDR3 DNA sequence: TGTGCCAGCACCAACGATGTGGGGTACTCCTACGAGCAGTACTTC.

This clonotype was detected only a few times. The V call is TRBV7-2, the J call TRBJ2-3; D remains ambiguous. CDR1 SGHTA and CDR2 FQGNSA come from the germline V gene. The CDR3 length is 13 residues. Trimming took 5 bases from V and 0 from J, leaving 6 bases between them. CDR3 protein: CASSVPSTDTQYF. DNA for the CDR3: TGTGCCAGCAGCGTTCCGAGCACAGATACGCAGTATTTT.

The chain uses TRBV30 and TRBJ1-1; TRBD1 is a possible D gene (6 bases). The CDR3 contains 14 residues. Trimming removed 3 bases from V and 6 bases from J, with 17 bases in between. Germline V gene lookup returns CDR1 GTSNPN and CDR2 SVGIG (reference sequence). The CDR3 spells CAWSQTGGAAEAFF. The CDR3 DNA sequence: TGTGCCTGGAGCCAGACCGGGGGCGCGGCTGAAGCTTTCTTT.

This clonotype was detected only a few times. J is TRBJ2-3 and V is TRBV6-2 or TRBV6-3, with 7 positions matching TRBD2. V lost 3 bases and J lost 4; bases outside the gene matches: 13. The length of the CDR3 is 17 residues. Germline CDR1 MNHEY, CDR2 SVGEGT. CDR3 DNA sequence: TGTGCCAGCAGTTATTCGGAAGCGGGGATGGACGCAGATACGCAGTATTTT. This codes for CASSYSEAGMDADTQYF.

V usage is TRBV20-1 and J usage is TRBJ1-6, with a tentative D call TRBD1 (5 bases). The ends were cut back, 5 bases at V and 8 bases at J, with 10 bases in the middle. The germline CDR1 and CDR2 sequences are DFQATT and SNEGSKA (reference sequence). CDR3 length: 12 residues. The CDR3 loop is CSAGAAHSPLHF. CDR3 DNA sequence: TGCAGTGCTGGGGCGGCGCATTCACCCCTCCACTTT.

The chain is built from TRBV29-1 and TRBJ1-2; 11 nucleotides line up with TRBD1. Germline values: CDR1 SQVTM, CDR2 ANQGSEA. CDR3 length: 17 residues. V lost 7 bases and J lost 8; bases outside the gene matches: 21. The CDR3 DNA follows: TGCAGCGCTCATGGGACAGGGGGGGGACCACCGCTGAGAGGCTACACCTTC. Encoded protein: CSAHGTGGGPPLRGYTF. Based on the CDR3 plus reference TRBV29-1 and TRBJ1-2, the full variable domain is SAVISQKPSRDICQRGTSLTIQCQVDSQVTMMFWYRQQPGQSLTLIATANQGSEATYESGFVIDKFPISRPNLTFSTLTVSNMSPEDSSIYLCSAHGTGGGPPLRGYTFGSGTRLTVV.

This clonotype showed up just a few times. The chain uses TRBV9 and TRBJ2-6; D remains ambiguous. From germline, CDR1 is SGDLS and CDR2 YYNGEE. This CDR3 comprises 15 residues. V was pared by 3 bases and J by 4 bases, with 11 bases between. Written as DNA, the CDR3 is TGTGCCAGCAGCGGGACGAGTAGGGGGGCCAACGTCCTGACTTTC. Protein: CASSGTSRGANVLTF.

The chain couples TRBV9 to TRBJ2-1; 14 bases map to TRBD2. CDR3 size: 16 residues. The J segment lost 10 bases and the V segment lost 3 bases, leaving 9 bases of the junction unmatched. CDR1 and CDR2 from the germline V gene are SGDLS and YYNGEE. The CDR3 region is CASSGGTSGGRGEQFF. The DNA for the CDR3 is TGTGCCAGCAGCGGCGGGACTAGCGGGGGACGCGGGGAGCAGTTCTTC.

The rearrangement joins TRBV5-1 to TRBJ2-5; 8 nucleotides match TRBD1. The better agreement between TRBJ2-7 and the DNA end casts doubt on the J call. Germline V gives CDR1 SGHRS, CDR2 YFSETQ. The CDR3 extends over 15 amino acids. For the CDR3, the DNA is TGCGCCAGCAGCTTGGTGCGGACAGGGATCTACGAGCAGTACTTC. Translating gives CASSLVRTGIYEQYF.

This clonotype has just one count. The genes are TRBV5-1 and TRBJ2-5, with D maybe TRBD2 (6 bases). Germline lookup yields CDR1 SGHRS and CDR2 YFSETQ. Trimming removed 5 bases at V and 5 bases at J, with 13 bases between. The CDR3 consists of 13 residues. CDR3 loop: CASSQAGYETQYF. CDR3 sequence (DNA): TGCGCCAGCAGTCAGGCGGGGTATGAGACCCAGTACTTC.

The rearrangement uses TRBV24-1 and TRBJ1-1; the D is unclear. There are 12 residues in the CDR3. V lost 4 bases and J 7 bases, leaving 9 bases between the germline ends. The germline V gene encodes CDR1 KGHDR and CDR2 SFDVKD. The CDR3 region has the DNA TGTGCCACCAGTGACTTGACGGGTGAAGCTTTCTTT. This encodes CATSDLTGEAFF.

The V and J genes are TRBV20-1 and TRBJ2-7; D is perhaps TRBD1 or TRBD2 (7 bases each). V gave up 2 bases and J gave up 4 bases, with 18 bases separating them. CDR1 and CDR2 (germline): DFQATT, SNEGSKA (reference sequence). This CDR3 is 15 amino acids long. In nucleotides, the CDR3 is TGCAGTGCTAGACCACCTGGGCAGGGGGGGTACGAGCAGTACTTC. The encoded protein is CSARPPGQGGYEQYF.

The chain couples TRBV4-3 to TRBJ1-4; D gene uncertain. The V end lost 0 bases, the J end lost 7 bases, and 9 bases lay between the germline ends. This CDR3 has 14 residues. From germline, CDR1 is LGHNA and CDR2 YSLEER. The CDR3 DNA sequence: TGCGCCAGCAGCCAAGATGGGGTGGGTGAAAAACTGTTTTTT. It is translated as CASSQDGVGEKLFF.

This clonotype was seen only a few times. This chain links TRBV20-1 with TRBJ1-6, with no clear D. Trimming shortened V by 7 bases and J by 9 bases, and 13 bases separated the two germline ends. Germline V gene sequence: CDR1 DFQATT, CDR2 SNEGSKA (reference sequence). CDR3 length: 12 residues. CDR3 DNA: TGCAGTGGTCGGGGTTACGGTTCACCCCTCCACTTT. Its translation: CSGRGYGSPLHF.

CDR3 coding DNA: TGTGCCTGGAGTGTGTTCGAGCTTTCACCCCTCCACTTT. Translated: CAWSVFELSPLHF. V gene TRBV30 combines with J gene TRBJ1-6, with D unresolved. Germline V gene sequence: CDR1 GTSNPN, CDR2 SVGIG (reference sequence). Trimming pared 0 bases from V and 9 bases from J, leaving 9 bases between. The CDR3 loop spans 13 amino acids.

This chain links TRBV25-1 with TRBJ2-4; possibly TRBD2 for D (6 bases). V lost 4 bases to trimming and J lost 15 bases, with 25 bases between them. CDR3 length: 15 residues. Germline loops: CDR1 MGHDK, CDR2 SYGVNS. The DNA of the CDR3 is TGTGCCAGCAGTGGAGGTAGCGGTCCGGTCGCCCCATGGTACTTC. It is translated as CASSGGSGPVAPWYF.

The CDR3 loop is CASSLEWAEYQETQYF. The DNA of the CDR3 is TGTGCCAGCAGCTTAGAATGGGCAGAGTACCAAGAGACCCAGTACTTC. The gene calls are TRBV7-6 and TRBJ2-5; no clear D gene. Germline V gene sequence: CDR1 SGHVS, CDR2 FNYEAQ. The CDR3 runs to 16 residues. Trimming stripped 1 base from V and 0 bases from J, with 12 bases between.

This sequence joins TRBV5-5 and TRBJ2-2; 9 bases are a match to TRBD1. This CDR3 spans 18 amino acids. The trim removed 0 bases at V and 3 bases at J, leaving 9 bases unmatched. Germline-derived CDR1 and CDR2 are SGHKS and YYEKEE (reference sequence). The CDR3 here is CASSLVWGNRGHTGELFF. DNA for the CDR3: TGTGCCAGCAGCTTGGTTTGGGGGAACAGGGGGCACACCGGGGAGCTGTTTTTT.

This chain uses TRBV4-3 with TRBJ1-2; D call uncertain. V was pared by 2 bases and J by 0 bases, with 13 bases between. Per the germline V gene, CDR1 is LGHNA and CDR2 is YSLEER. The CDR3 sequence is 16 residues long. CDR3 coding DNA: TGCGCCAGCAGCCAAAACGACGGGCGAGCTAACTATGGCTACACCTTC. Its protein is CASSQNDGRANYGYTF.

The rearrangement joins TRBV6-5 to TRBJ2-5; D is perhaps TRBD2 (7 bases). The DNA end is more similar to TRBJ2-7, so the J call may be wrong. Germline V gene lookup returns CDR1 MNHEY and CDR2 SVGAGI. This CDR3 has 15 amino acids. This CDR3 reads CASSYSKGGGYEQYF. Written as DNA, the CDR3 is TGTGCCAGCAGTTACTCGAAAGGGGGGGGCTACGAGCAGTACTTC.

The chain has TRBV7-2 and TRBJ2-7; the match to TRBD2 covers 7 bases. The J call may be in error: the DNA end matches TRBJ2-5 better. Per the germline V gene, CDR1 is SGHTA and CDR2 is FQGNSA. This CDR3 is built from 11 residues. The chain's CDR3 is CASSSGGTQYF. The CDR3 DNA reads as TGTGCCAGCAGCTCGGGGGGGACCCAGTACTTC.

In the case of this clonotype: A much larger clone lies one base from this, so it may be a read error. The J gene is TRBJ1-2, the V gene TRBV10-3, with D hard to call. This CDR3 is 13 amino acids long. The germline V gene has CDR1 ENHRY and CDR2 SYGVKD. V shed 1 base and J shed 9 bases, with 12 bases lying between them. CDR3 coding DNA: TGTGCCATCAGTGAGTTGGACGGATATAGCTACACCTTC. It specifies CAISELDGYSYTF.

This clonotype was seen a handful of times. The chain carries TRBV21-1 and TRBJ1-4. TRBV21-1 is annotated as a pseudogene. The CDR3 sequence is 17 residues long. CDR3 sequence reads: CASSKGTALSTNEKLFF. The CDR3 DNA follows: TGTGCCAGCAGCAAAGGAACTGCCCTATCAACTAATGAAAAACTGTTTTTT.